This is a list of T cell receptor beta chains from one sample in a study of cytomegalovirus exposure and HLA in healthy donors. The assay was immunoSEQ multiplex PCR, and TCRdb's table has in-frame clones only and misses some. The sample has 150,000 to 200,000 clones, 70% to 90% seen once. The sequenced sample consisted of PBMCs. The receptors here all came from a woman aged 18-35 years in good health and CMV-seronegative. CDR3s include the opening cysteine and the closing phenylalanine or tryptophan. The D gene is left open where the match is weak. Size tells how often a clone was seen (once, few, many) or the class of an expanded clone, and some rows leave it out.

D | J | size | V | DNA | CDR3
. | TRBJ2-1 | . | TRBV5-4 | TGTGCCAGCAGCTTGGGTCTGGGGGCTGGCGTCGATGAGCAGTTCTTC | CASSLGLGAGVDEQFF
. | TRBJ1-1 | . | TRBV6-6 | TGTGCCAGCAGTTCCAGGGAAACGATGAACACTGAAGCTTTCTTT | CASSSRETMNTEAFF
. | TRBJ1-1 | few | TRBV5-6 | TGTGCCAGCAGCTTGGTAGGCGGATTGAACACTGAAGCTTTCTTT | CASSLVGGLNTEAFF
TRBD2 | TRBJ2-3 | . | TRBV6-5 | TGTGCCAGCAGCCCCGTCCGGGGGGGCCCTAATTTT | CASSPVRGGPNF
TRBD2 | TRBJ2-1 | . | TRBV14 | TGTGCCAGCAGCCAGGGACTAGCCATCTCGTACTATCAGTTCTTC | CASSQGLAISYYQFF
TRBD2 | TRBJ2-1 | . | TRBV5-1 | TGCGCCAGCAGGCGACTAGCGGGTAACTACAATGAGCAGTTCTTC | CASRRLAGNYNEQFF
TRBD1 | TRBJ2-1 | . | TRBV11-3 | TGTGCCAGCAGCCCTGGACAGGGAATTTCCTACAATGAGCAGTTCTTC | CASSPGQGISYNEQFF
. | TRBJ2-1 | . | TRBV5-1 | TGCGCCAGCAGCTGGGTGGGCGGGGCAAGCTCCTACAATGAGCAGTTCTTC | CASSWVGGASSYNEQFF
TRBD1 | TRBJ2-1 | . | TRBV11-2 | TGTGCCAGCAGCCCCCTCCGGGGACAGGGCCCAGGGGAGCAGTTCTTC | CASSPLRGQGPGEQFF
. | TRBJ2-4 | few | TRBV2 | TGTGCCAGCCAATCCCAGGGCCGTGGAAACATTCAGTACTTC | CASQSQGRGNIQYF
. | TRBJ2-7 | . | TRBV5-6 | TGTGCCAGCAGCTGGGGCGGGAAGGGGTACGAGCAGTACTTC | CASSWGGKGYEQYF
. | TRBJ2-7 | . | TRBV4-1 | TGCGCCAGCAGCCAAGATCATAGAGGGCTAGTTGACTACGAGCAGTACTTC | CASSQDHRGLVDYEQYF
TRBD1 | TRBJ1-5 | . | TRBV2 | TGTGCCAGCAGTGAAGATCCGACAGGGCGCAATCAGCCCCAGCATTTT | CASSEDPTGRNQPQHF
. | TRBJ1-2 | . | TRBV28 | TGTGCCAGCACCCAGGGAGGAAACTATGGCTACACCTTC | CASTQGGNYGYTF
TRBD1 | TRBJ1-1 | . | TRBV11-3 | TGTGCCAGCAGCCCCCGTACAGGGGAACGCACTGAAGCTTTCTTT | CASSPRTGERTEAFF
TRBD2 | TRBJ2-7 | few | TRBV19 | TGTGCCAGTAGTTCCTCGGGGCTAGCGGGGACTGACGAGCAGTACTTC | CASSSSGLAGTDEQYF
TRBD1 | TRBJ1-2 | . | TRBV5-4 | TGTGCCAGCAGCAAGGGGACAGGGGATTGGGGCTACACCTTC | CASSKGTGDWGYTF
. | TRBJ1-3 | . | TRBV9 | TGTGCCAGCAGCGTTGGTCCGGGGGACTCTGGAAACACCATATATTTT | CASSVGPGDSGNTIYF
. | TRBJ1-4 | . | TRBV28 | TGTGCCAGCAGTTTAGGGCCCGAAAAACTGTTTTTT | CASSLGPEKLFF
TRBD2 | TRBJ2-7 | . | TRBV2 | TGTGCCAGCAGTGAGAGCGGGAGGGCCCCCTACGAGCAGTACTTC | CASSESGRAPYEQYF
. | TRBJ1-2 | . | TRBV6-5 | TGTGCCAGCAGGAACACAGGGTTACGGGGCTACACCTTC | CASRNTGLRGYTF
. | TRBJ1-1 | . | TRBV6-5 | TGTGCCAGCAAAAATTCAGGGTCGGCGAACACTGAAGCTTTCTTT | CASKNSGSANTEAFF
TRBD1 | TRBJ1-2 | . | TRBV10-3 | TGTGCCATCAGTGCGATGGGACAGAACTATGGCTACACCTTC | CAISAMGQNYGYTF
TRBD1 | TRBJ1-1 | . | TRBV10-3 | TGTGCCATCACCGCGGGACAGACTGAAGCTTTCTTT | CAITAGQTEAFF
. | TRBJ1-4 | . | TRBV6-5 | TGTGCCAGCAGTGCTAGCCCGGTAACTAATGAAAAACTGTTTTTT | CASSASPVTNEKLFF
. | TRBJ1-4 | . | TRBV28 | TGTGCCAGCAGTTTACTACCAGGCCTTAATGAAAAACTGTTTTTT | CASSLLPGLNEKLFF
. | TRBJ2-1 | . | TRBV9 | TGTGCCAGCAGCGTAGGAGGGAACTCCTACAATGAGCAGTTCTTC | CASSVGGNSYNEQFF
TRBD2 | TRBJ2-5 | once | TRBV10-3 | TGTGCCATCAGTCTTGAAGTCGGCGGGGGGAACCAAGAGACCCAGTACTTC | CAISLEVGGGNQETQYF
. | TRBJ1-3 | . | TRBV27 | TGTGCCAGCAGTTTAATAGGAGGGTCTGGAAACACCATATATTTT | CASSLIGGSGNTIYF
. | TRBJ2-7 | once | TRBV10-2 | TGCGCCAGCAGTGAACAGGGCCTCTACGAGCAGTACTTC | CASSEQGLYEQYF
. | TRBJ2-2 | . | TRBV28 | TGTGCCAGCAGAGCCTCCGGGGGATCCGGGGAGCTGTTTTTT | CASRASGGSGELFF
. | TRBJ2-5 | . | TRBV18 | TGTGCCAGCTCTCCCGGGGTGAAGAGGGAGACCCAGTACTTC | CASSPGVKRETQYF
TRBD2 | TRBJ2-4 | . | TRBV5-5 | TGTGCCAGCAGCGTTTTAGCGGGAGTCAAAAACATTCAGTACTTC | CASSVLAGVKNIQYF
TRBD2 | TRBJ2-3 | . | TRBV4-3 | TGCGCCAGCAGCCAAGATTTGGCCGGGAGGACAGATACGCAGTATTTT | CASSQDLAGRTDTQYF
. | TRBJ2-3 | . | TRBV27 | TGTGCCAGCAGTTCCATCCAGTGGGCCCCTTGGACAGATACGCAGTATTTT | CASSSIQWAPWTDTQYF
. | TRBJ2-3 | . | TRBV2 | TGTGCCAGCAGATGGACTAGCACAGATACGCAGTATTTT | CASRWTSTDTQYF
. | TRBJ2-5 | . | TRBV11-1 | TGTGCCAGCAGCTTAGGCAGGGAGACCCAGTACTTC | CASSLGRETQYF
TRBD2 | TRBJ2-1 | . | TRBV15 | TGTGCCACCAGCAGAGTCGGTAGCGGGGGGTTTCACTACAATGAGCAGTTCTTC | CATSRVGSGGFHYNEQFF
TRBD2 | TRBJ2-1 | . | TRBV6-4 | TGTGCCAGCAGTGACTCCGCTAGCGGGAGAGTATATGAGCAGTTCTTC | CASSDSASGRVYEQFF
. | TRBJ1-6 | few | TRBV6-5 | TGTGCCAGCTTCCGGGGGTACAATTCACCCCTCCACTTT | CASFRGYNSPLHF
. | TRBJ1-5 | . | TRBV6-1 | TGTGCCAGCAGTGACGGACAAGAAAATCAGCCCCAGCATTTT | CASSDGQENQPQHF
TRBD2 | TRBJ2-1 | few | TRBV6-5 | TGTGCCAGCAGATTACTAGCGGGAGGCCCACCTGAGCAGTTCTTC | CASRLLAGGPPEQFF